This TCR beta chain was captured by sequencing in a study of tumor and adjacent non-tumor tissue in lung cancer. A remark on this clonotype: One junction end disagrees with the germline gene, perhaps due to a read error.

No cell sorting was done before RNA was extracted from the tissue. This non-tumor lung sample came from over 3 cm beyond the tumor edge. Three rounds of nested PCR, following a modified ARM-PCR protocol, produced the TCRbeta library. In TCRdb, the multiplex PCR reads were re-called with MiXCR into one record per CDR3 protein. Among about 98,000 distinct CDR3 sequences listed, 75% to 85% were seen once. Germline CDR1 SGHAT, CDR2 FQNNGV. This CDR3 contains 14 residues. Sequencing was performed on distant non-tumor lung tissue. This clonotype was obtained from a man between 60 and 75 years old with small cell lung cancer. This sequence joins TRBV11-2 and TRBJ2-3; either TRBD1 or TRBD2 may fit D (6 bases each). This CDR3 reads CASSKIGGTDTHHF. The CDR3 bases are TGTGCCAGCAGCAAAATCGGGGGCACAGATACGCACCATTTT.